The rows below give T cell receptor beta chains drawn from one sample of a study of blood T cells in healthy people across ages. TCRdb redid the calling of the 5' RACE reads with MiXCR, one entry per CDR3 protein. This sample has about 780,000 distinct CDR3 sequences, with roughly 46% found just once. The source material was blood. The receptors here all came from an elderly man in good health. The CDR3 runs from the conserved cysteine through the conserved F or W. The D gene is left open where the match is weak. Expanded clones are given a class, and other clones once, few, many or no size at all.

>TRBV15|TRBD1|few|TRBJ2-1
TGTGCCACCAGCAGAGGGGGGGGGACAGGGAGTCCTTCCTACAATGAGCAGTTCTTC
CATSRGGGTGSPSYNEQFF
>TRBV29-1|TRBD2|NA|TRBJ2-2
TGCAGCGCTGGTAGCGGGGCGGATACCGGGGAGCTGTTTTTT
CSAGSGADTGELFF
>TRBV20-1|NA|many|TRBJ2-6
TGCAGTGTTCAAATCCGGGACCAAGATTCTGGGGCCAACGTCCTGACTTTC
CSVQIRDQDSGANVLTF
>TRBV20-1|TRBD1|many|TRBJ2-4
TGCAGTGCTAGGGGGACAGGGGTTCTAGCCAAAAACATTCAGTACTTC
CSARGTGVLAKNIQYF
>TRBV6-2/TRBV6-3|TRBD2|few|TRBJ2-1
TGTGCCAGCAGTTACCTCCGACTAGCGGGACTACCTTCCTACAATGAGCAGTTCTTC
CASSYLRLAGLPSYNEQFF
>TRBV24-1|TRBD2|few|TRBJ2-1
TGTGCCACCAGTGCCCCGGGACTAGCGGTCAATGAGCAGTTCTTC
CATSAPGLAVNEQFF
>TRBV6-2/TRBV6-3|NA|NA|TRBJ2-7
TGTGCCAGCAGTTACTCGATTAGACAGCTGTATTCCTACGAGCAGTACTTC
CASSYSIRQLYSYEQYF
>TRBV27|TRBD1|NA|TRBJ1-5
TGTGCCAGCAGTTCTATACAGGGGGTAGGGAATCAGCCCCAGCATTTT
CASSSIQGVGNQPQHF
>TRBV5-1|NA|NA|TRBJ2-2
TGCGCCAGCAGCTTGGCAACTAGTGGCGGGGAGCTGTTTTTT
CASSLATSGGELFF
>TRBV29-1|NA|NA|TRBJ1-1
TGCAGCGTTGAACCAGTGGACACTGAAGCTTTCTTT
CSVEPVDTEAFF
>TRBV4-3|TRBD2|NA|TRBJ2-3
TGCGCCAGCAGCCGGACTAGCGGGGGCGGAGATACGCAGTATTTT
CASSRTSGGGDTQYF
>TRBV12-3/TRBV12-4|TRBD1|many|TRBJ2-5
TGTGCCAGCAGTTACCGGACAGGGGGCCGACAAGAGACCCAGTACTTC
CASSYRTGGRQETQYF
>TRBV28|NA|many|TRBJ2-2
TGTGCCAGCAGTTTCTCCGTGGAGGGCTTAGGGGAGCTGTTTTTT
CASSFSVEGLGELFF
>TRBV7-8|NA|NA|TRBJ2-3
TGTGCCAGCAGCTTAGTGCGGGGACCCACAGATACGCAGTATTTT
CASSLVRGPTDTQYF
>TRBV28|NA|few|TRBJ1-2
TGTGCCAGCAGTTTCTCGGACAACTATGGCTACACCTTC
CASSFSDNYGYTF
>TRBV7-6|NA|few|TRBJ2-2
TGTGCCAGCAGTTCTTACCTCGCCGGGGAGCTGTTTTTT
CASSSYLAGELFF
>TRBV4-1|NA|NA|TRBJ2-6
TGCGCCAGCAGCCAAGGGCTCGGATTCTCTGGGGCCAACGTCCTGACTTTC
CASSQGLGFSGANVLTF
>TRBV9|NA|NA|TRBJ2-1
TGTGCCAGCAGCCTCCGAACGGGGCAAAACAATGAGCAGTTCTTC
CASSLRTGQNNEQFF
>TRBV12-3/TRBV12-4|TRBD2|NA|TRBJ2-5
TGTGCCAGCAGTCCCGGGACTAGCGGGAGTCGGTCGGAGCAGTACTTC
CASSPGTSGSRSEQYF
>TRBV2|TRBD2|NA|TRBJ2-3
TGTGCCAGCAGTGAAGTCCCTAGCGGGGCCCGGGGTACGCAGTATTTT
CASSEVPSGARGTQYF
>TRBV4-2|NA|NA|TRBJ1-2
TGTGCCAGCAGCCCAGAGGGGGGCAGGGAATTGAGTGGCTACACCTTC
CASSPEGGRELSGYTF
>TRBV20-1|TRBD2|NA|TRBJ2-4
TGCAGTGCTAGAGATCGGGTCTTGAGCGGGAGAAACATTCAGTACTTC
CSARDRVLSGRNIQYF
>TRBV5-1|NA|few|TRBJ2-7
TGCGCCAGCAGCGCAACTACCCAGGGCTTCCACGAGCAGTACTTC
CASSATTQGFHEQYF
>TRBV20-1|NA|few|TRBJ2-3
TGCAGTGCTAGACCGGCCACAGATACGCAGTATTTT
CSARPATDTQYF
>TRBV5-6|NA|few|TRBJ1-2
TGTGCCAGCAGCCCGGGTAATGGGCCTTCTAACTATGGCTACACCTTC
CASSPGNGPSNYGYTF
>TRBV11-2|NA|NA|TRBJ2-5
TGTGCCAGCAGCTTCTCGGGGCCGAGGGGGGAGACCCAGTACTTC
CASSFSGPRGETQYF
>TRBV20-1|NA|few|TRBJ1-2
TGCAGTGCTAGAGGAGAAAGATCTAACTATGGCTACACCTTC
CSARGERSNYGYTF
>TRBV4-1|TRBD2|NA|TRBJ2-1
TGCGCCAGCAGCCAAGATCTCAGCGGGGGGGCCAACCACAATGAGCAGTTCTTC
CASSQDLSGGANHNEQFF
>TRBV4-3|TRBD2|NA|TRBJ2-7
TGCGCCAGCAGCCTGAGGGTGGCGGGAGGACACAAAGGCAATGAGCAGTACTTC
CASSLRVAGGHKGNEQYF
>TRBV6-2/TRBV6-3|TRBD2|NA|TRBJ2-7
TGTGCCAGCAAAACTATCGGGGGGGCCTACGAGCAGTACTTC
CASKTIGGAYEQYF
>TRBV25-1|TRBD1|NA|TRBJ1-6
TGTGCCAGCGAAGAAGGCCCCGGGACAGGGGCGTCCGCTAGCTCCTATAATTCACCCCTCCACTTT
CASEEGPGTGASASSYNSPLHF
>TRBV27|NA|NA|TRBJ2-7
TGTGCCAGCAGTCCCTCGCGGACGCCAGAGGGCTTCTACGAGCAGTACTTC
CASSPSRTPEGFYEQYF
>TRBV2|NA|NA|TRBJ1-2
TGTGCCAGCAGTGTGGCCATAGCTAACTATGGCTACACCTTC
CASSVAIANYGYTF
>TRBV4-3|NA|NA|TRBJ2-6
TGCGCCAGCAGCCAAGCCACCAGCGGCTCTGGGGCCAACGTCCTGACTTTC
CASSQATSGSGANVLTF
>TRBV7-2|TRBD2|many|TRBJ2-3
TGTGCCAGCAGGCTGGGGGGGACAGATACGCAGTATTTT
CASRLGGTDTQYF
>TRBV7-2|NA|NA|TRBJ2-7
TGTGCCAGCAGCTTACTGGGCATCTCAACCTACGAGCAGTACTTC
CASSLLGISTYEQYF
>TRBV25-1|NA|NA|TRBJ1-1
TGTGCCAGCAGTGCGCGGGGCGCGCACGCCCTCACTGAAGCTTTCTTT
CASSARGAHALTEAFF
>TRBV7-2|NA|once|TRBJ2-1
TGTGGCAGCAGCTCAATCAGTGAGCAGTTCTTC
CGSSSISEQFF
>TRBV12-3/TRBV12-4|NA|NA|TRBJ2-1
TGTGCCAGCAGTGTAACACCCGATGGTAATGAGCAGTTCTTC
CASSVTPDGNEQFF
>TRBV18|NA|NA|TRBJ2-6
TGTGCCAGCTCACCGGGCCCAGGGAGGATCTCTGGGGCCAACGTCCTGACTTTC
CASSPGPGRISGANVLTF
>TRBV20-1|TRBD2|NA|TRBJ2-3
TGCAGTGCTAGACCACTAGCGGATACGCAGTATTTT
CSARPLADTQYF